Below are 32 T cell receptor beta chains sequenced from a single sample in a study of human T cells and chemical hapten exposure. Stated time point: patch test 1, 2 weeks after DPC sensitization. The treatment denotes: therapeutic diphenylcyclopropenone sensitization with weekly scalp DPC. TCRdb analysed the RACE reads with MiXCR anew, one entry per CDR3 protein. Of 95,000 to 130,000 distinct CDR3 sequences listed, around 10% are singletons. This specimen was whole blood, taken in connection with sensitization to the hapten diphenylcyclopropenone (DPC). These receptors were obtained from a woman between 45 and 60 years old with alopecia areata. Some clones in this sample may be carry-over from other donors' samples.

The table lists this clonotype with a few counts. V usage is TRBV12-3 or TRBV12-4 and J usage is TRBJ2-7; TRBD1 matches at 10 bases. J gave up 3 bases and V 5 bases, and 1 base lay outside the gene matches. CDR3 length: 13 amino acids. CDR3 nucleotide sequence: TGTGCCAGCAGTGGACAGGGGGTCTACGAGCAGTACTTC. Its protein is CASSGQGVYEQYF.

This clonotype occurred a few times. The chain has TRBV6-2 or TRBV6-3 and TRBJ1-5; 9 positions match TRBD1. The CDR3 runs to 20 residues. Germline CDR1 and CDR2: MNHEY and SVGEGT. J was trimmed by 0 bases and V by 2 bases; bases with no gene match: 14. The CDR3 sequence is CASSYDITGTGRYSNQPQHF. The CDR3 DNA is TGTGCCAGCAGTTACGACATTACCGGGACAGGGAGGTATAGCAATCAGCCCCAGCATTTT.

This clonotype has a count of ten or more. CDR3 region: CASSQPGGWTEAFF. The CDR3 DNA reads TGCGCCAGCAGCCAACCTGGAGGTTGGACTGAAGCTTTCTTT. The V gene is TRBV4-3, the J gene TRBJ1-1; no clear D gene. Germline V lookup: CDR1 LGHNA, CDR2 YSLEER. The CDR3 is 14 residues long. Trimming removed 2 bases at V and 5 bases at J, with 12 bases between.

The rearrangement links TRBV6-2 or TRBV6-3 to TRBJ1-1; D remains unclear. Trimming stripped 0 bases from V and 5 bases from J, with 16 bases between. This CDR3 is built from 16 residues. Germline-derived CDR1 and CDR2 are MNHEY and SVGEGT. The CDR3 here is CASSYSIRSLGTEAFF. For the CDR3, the DNA is TGTGCCAGCAGTTACTCTATCAGGTCTCTTGGGACTGAAGCTTTCTTT.

The chain is built from TRBV6-5 and TRBJ2-1; the match to TRBD1 covers 8 bases. V was clipped by 2 bases and J by 0 bases; unmatched bases: 9. From germline, CDR1 is MNHEY and CDR2 SVGAGI. This CDR3 comprises 18 residues. The CDR3 DNA reads TGTGCCAGCAGTTACAGGGGTTCTGGGACAGGCTCCTACAATGAGCAGTTCTTC. As protein: CASSYRGSGTGSYNEQFF.

This clonotype was seen at least ten times. The chain carries TRBV28 and TRBJ1-1; D is perhaps TRBD1 (5 bases). CDR3 size: 12 residues. V dropped 4 bases and J dropped 8 bases, with 11 bases sitting between them. The germline V gene encodes CDR1 MDHEN and CDR2 SYDVKM. CDR3 in DNA: TGTGCCAGCAGTTCCAGGGCATTCGAAGCTTTCTTT. Translated: CASSSRAFEAFF.

V and J are TRBV18 and TRBJ2-1; 10 bases align to TRBD1. Germline V gene sequence: CDR1 KGHSH, CDR2 LQKENI. This CDR3 region has 17 residues. V trimming: 3 bases; J trimming: 7 bases; junction bases outside the gene matches: 12. The CDR3: CASSPPLAGQGGNEQFF. CDR3 sequence (DNA): TGTGCCAGCTCACCCCCCCTTGCCGGACAGGGGGGAAATGAGCAGTTCTTC.

The chain employs TRBV27 and TRBJ2-3; D is undetermined. Trimming took off 5 bases at V and 4 bases at J, with 7 bases between the two ends. This CDR3 has 12 amino acids. CDR1 is MNHEY, CDR2 SMNVEV, per germline (reference sequence). The CDR3 DNA sequence: TGTGCCAGCAGTCCCCTACCAGATACGCAGTATTTT. The encoded protein is CASSPLPDTQYF.

In its sample, this clonotype was seen many times. The V gene is TRBV10-1, the J gene TRBJ1-1, with a weak D call TRBD1 (5 bases). The length of the CDR3 is 13 residues. V was trimmed by 10 bases and J by 4 bases, leaving 16 bases between them. CDR1 and CDR2 (germline): WNHNN, SYGVQD (reference sequence). In DNA, the CDR3 is TGCGCCACCAGGGTAATGGGAACCACTGAAGCTTTCTTT. Amino acid sequence: CATRVMGTTEAFF.

The V call is TRBV28, the J call TRBJ2-1; D is unresolved. Germline CDR1 reads MDHEN; CDR2 reads SYDVKM. The germline V and J ends were trimmed by 3 bases and 7 bases, with 10 bases remaining between them. CDR3 size: 13 residues. This chain's CDR3 is CASSLGSRNEQFF. The CDR3 DNA sequence: TGTGCCAGCAGTTTGGGGTCACGGAATGAGCAGTTCTTC.

This clonotype was seen once. The chain joins TRBV12-3 or TRBV12-4 to TRBJ2-5, with D perhaps TRBD2 (7 bases). V was clipped by 5 bases and J by 0 bases, with 31 bases between them. The CDR3 is 21 amino acids. CDR3 in amino acids: CASSGGYQAGVTVVDQETQYF. In DNA, the CDR3 is TGTGCCAGCAGTGGGGGCTATCAGGCGGGAGTAACGGTAGTGGACCAAGAGACCCAGTACTTC.

This clonotype was observed a handful of times. The gene calls are TRBV28 and TRBJ1-1; D is ambiguous. V lost 4 bases and J lost 5, with 20 bases in between. Germline-derived CDR1 and CDR2 are MDHEN and SYDVKM. The CDR3 sequence is 16 residues long. The DNA of the CDR3 is TGTGCCAGCAGTTCCCGGCGGGCCCCTTTATTTACTGAAGCTTTCTTT. It encodes CASSSRRAPLFTEAFF.

Ten or more counts support this clonotype. V and J are TRBV6-6 and TRBJ1-1; D not resolved. V was cut by 5 bases and J by 5 bases, with 18 bases left in between. The CDR3 sequence is 15 residues long. Germline V gene lookup returns CDR1 MNHNY and CDR2 SVGAGI (reference sequence). The CDR3 is CASSNTGFLGTEAFF. The CDR3 DNA follows: TGTGCCAGCAGTAACACCGGGTTTTTGGGGACTGAAGCTTTCTTT.

This clonotype was observed at least ten times. V is TRBV6-4 and J is TRBJ2-7; D uncertain. This CDR3 spans 13 amino acids. V lost 5 bases, J lost 2 bases, and 10 bases lay in between. CDR1 is MRHNA, CDR2 SNTAGT, per germline. DNA of the CDR3: TGTGCCAGCAGTTTTCTCCGCACCTACGAGCAGTACTTC. Protein sequence: CASSFLRTYEQYF.

This clonotype was counted ten times or more. This chain connects TRBV12-3 or TRBV12-4 to TRBJ2-1, with 8 bases identical to TRBD2. With V trimmed by 7 bases and J by 5 bases, 7 bases remained unmatched. CDR3 length equals 14 residues. The CDR3 reads CASIRAGVNNEQFF. The CDR3 DNA reads TGTGCCAGCATCCGAGCGGGAGTGAACAATGAGCAGTTCTTC.

V usage is TRBV18 and J usage is TRBJ1-6, with D uncertain. V lost 3 bases and J 0 bases, leaving 6 bases between the germline ends. The V gene's germline CDR1 is KGHSH and CDR2 LQKENI. The CDR3 length is 15 residues. CDR3 in DNA: TGTGCCAGCTCACCGGGGTCCTCCTATAATTCACCCCTCCACTTT. This encodes CASSPGSSYNSPLHF.

There are many counts of this clonotype. The chain uses TRBV28 and TRBJ2-7, with a weak D call TRBD2 (6 bases). Germline lookup yields CDR1 MDHEN and CDR2 SYDVKM. The length of the CDR3 is 13 residues. Trimming took off 5 bases at V and 0 bases at J, with 8 bases between the two ends. The CDR3 sequence is CASSVTSSYEQYF. As DNA, the CDR3 is TGTGCCAGCAGTGTGACTAGCTCCTACGAGCAGTACTTC. Drawing the rest from reference TRBV28 and TRBJ2-7, the complete variable domain is DVKVTQSSRYLVKRTGEKVFLECVQDMDHENMFWYRQDPGLGLRLIYFSYDVKMKEKGDIPEGYSVSREKKERFSLILESASTNQTSMYLCASSVTSSYEQYFGPGTRLTVT.

This clonotype was recorded at least ten times. The V and J genes are TRBV12-3 or TRBV12-4 and TRBJ1-1, with 7 bases identical to TRBD1. The CDR3 runs to 15 residues. Trimming at V came to 6 bases and at J to 0 bases, leaving 7 bases not matched to a gene. CDR3 amino acids: CASRTAGTVNTEAFF. CDR3 sequence (DNA): TGTGCCAGCAGAACCGCCGGGACAGTGAACACTGAAGCTTTCTTT.

This clonotype appeared a few times. This chain uses TRBV28 with TRBJ2-7; TRBD1 agrees at 10 bases. CDR1 and CDR2 from the germline V gene are MDHEN and SYDVKM. This CDR3 has 14 amino acids. V was clipped by 6 bases and J by 5 bases; unmatched bases: 7. CDR3 nucleotide sequence: TGTGCCAGCAGGATCGACAGGGGGCGTGACGAGCAGTACTTC. This gives the protein CASRIDRGRDEQYF.

This clonotype occurred a few times. The V call is TRBV29-1, the J call TRBJ1-5, with a tentative D call TRBD1 (5 bases). Per the germline V gene, CDR1 is SQVTM and CDR2 is ANQGSEA. The V gene lost 6 bases and the J gene lost 5 bases, with 11 bases spanning the gap. The CDR3 covers 12 residues. The CDR3 is CSVGPGDQPQHF. In DNA form, the CDR3 reads TGCAGCGTCGGACCGGGGGATCAGCCCCAGCATTTT.

As for this clonotype: The germline gene is not matched at one end of the junction; a read error may be the cause. The chain couples TRBV14 to TRBJ2-1; 8 bases map to TRBD2. The germline gives CDR1 SGHDN, CDR2 FVKESK. The CDR3 sequence is 13 residues long. The DNA for the CDR3 is TGTGCCAGCAGCCAAGGACTAGCGTACCTGCCCTCCTTC. Amino acids: CASSQGLAYLPSF.

The chain recombines TRBV7-9 with TRBJ1-5; no reliable D call. Germline CDR1 and CDR2: SEHNR and FQNEAQ (reference sequence). This CDR3 region has 17 residues. Trimming stripped 0 bases from V and 0 bases from J, with 12 bases between. CDR3 nucleotide sequence: TGTGCCAGCAGCTTAGCGCTCACAGCGGATAGCAATCAGCCCCAGCATTTT. This sequence encodes CASSLALTADSNQPQHF.

V gene TRBV5-1 combines with J gene TRBJ2-1; 12 nucleotides match TRBD2. The V segment lost 0 bases and the J segment 5 bases; nucleotides outside the gene matches: 15. Germline assignment: CDR1 SGHRS and CDR2 YFSETQ. This CDR3 contains 20 residues. The CDR3 here is CASSLAPGLAGFMNNNEQFF. CDR3 sequence (DNA): TGCGCCAGCAGCTTGGCCCCGGGACTAGCGGGCTTCATGAACAACAATGAGCAGTTCTTC. Full variable domain (outside the CDR3, taken from reference TRBV5-1 and TRBJ2-1): KAGVTQTPRYLIKTRGQQVTLSCSPISGHRSVSWYQQTPGQGLQFLFEYFSETQRNKGNFPGRFSGRQFSNSRSEMNVSTLELGDSALYLCASSLAPGLAGFMNNNEQFFGPGTRLTVL.

This clonotype showed up just a few times. This sequence joins TRBV20-1 and TRBJ2-2, with D possibly being TRBD1 or TRBD2 (6 bases each). The CDR3 extends over 13 amino acids. Trimming stripped 5 bases from V and 4 bases from J, with 11 bases between. The germline CDR1 and CDR2 sequences are DFQATT and SNEGSKA (reference sequence). CDR3: CSAGGTTTGELFF. The CDR3 DNA reads TGCAGTGCTGGGGGGACAACCACCGGGGAGCTGTTTTTT.

This clonotype was counted between two and nine times. V and J are TRBV20-1 and TRBJ2-7; D is ambiguous. Germline CDR1 DFQATT, CDR2 SNEGSKA (reference sequence). The V gene lost 3 bases and the J gene lost 2 bases, with 14 bases spanning the gap. This CDR3 is built from 14 residues. The CDR3 region has the DNA TGCAGTGCTAGTAGAGCACAGATAGCCTACGAGCAGTACTTC. Residues: CSASRAQIAYEQYF.

The V and J genes are TRBV5-1 and TRBJ2-7, with 12 bases that match TRBD2. Trimming at V came to 1 base and at J to 3 bases, leaving 2 bases not matched to a gene. Looked up from germline, CDR1 is SGHRS and CDR2 is YFSETQ. CDR3 size: 15 residues. DNA of the CDR3: TGCGCCAGCAGCTTGTGGACTAGCGGGGACTACGAGCAGTACTTC. Its protein product is CASSLWTSGDYEQYF.

This clonotype was seen at least ten times. The chain couples TRBV7-2 to TRBJ2-3, with unresolved D. From germline, CDR1 is SGHTA and CDR2 FQGNSA. The germline V and J ends were trimmed by 3 bases and 14 bases, with 18 bases remaining between them. The CDR3 totals 13 residues. The CDR3 nucleotides are TGTGCCAGCAGCTTCTCCGGGCCTTCAAGACGGTATTTT. Its protein is CASSFSGPSRRYF.

The chain carries TRBV5-1 and TRBJ2-2, with no clear D. V dropped 7 bases and J dropped 4 bases, with 11 bases sitting between them. The V gene's germline CDR1 is SGHRS and CDR2 YFSETQ. The CDR3 spans 13 residues. The CDR3 DNA reads as TGCGCCAGCCACCAGGCTTCCACCGGGGAGCTGTTTTTT. It translates to CASHQASTGELFF.

There are a few counts of this clonotype. This chain connects TRBV6-6 to TRBJ2-5; D possibly corresponds to TRBD2 (5 bases). In germline, CDR1 is MNHNY, CDR2 SVGAGI (reference sequence). V was trimmed by 0 bases and J by 0 bases, leaving 11 bases between them. The CDR3 loop spans 16 amino acids. The chain's CDR3 is CASSYSLSGYQETQYF. The CDR3 bases are TGTGCCAGCAGTTACTCGCTATCGGGGTACCAAGAGACCCAGTACTTC.

This clonotype was observed a handful of times. The chain recombines TRBV6-6 with TRBJ1-1; D unresolved. V shed 7 bases and J shed 7 bases, with 10 bases lying between them. CDR1 is MNHNY, CDR2 SVGAGI, per germline (reference sequence). The CDR3 runs to 11 residues. The CDR3 sequence: CASILRDEAFF. The CDR3 coding sequence is TGTGCCAGCATCCTACGAGATGAAGCTTTCTTT.

This clonotype came up a few times. This sequence joins TRBV6-5 and TRBJ1-1; no firm D call. CDR3 length: 14 amino acids. The ends were cut back, 2 bases at V and 3 bases at J, with 10 bases in the middle. Germline loops: CDR1 MNHEY, CDR2 SVGAGI. In DNA form, the CDR3 reads TGTGCCAGCAGTTACAATTTAGACTACACTGAAGCTTTCTTT. Translating it yields CASSYNLDYTEAFF.

This clonotype occurred many times. The chain is built from TRBV20-1 and TRBJ1-4; no firm D call. The CDR3 runs 13 residues. Per germline, CDR1 DFQATT and CDR2 SNEGSKA (reference sequence). Trimming took off 0 bases at V and 8 bases at J, with 10 bases between the two ends. CDR3 in DNA: TGCAGTGCTAGAGAGGGAGGGCGCGAAAAACTGTTTTTT. Translation: CSAREGGREKLFF.